Presented here are 29 T cell receptor beta chains from one specimen sequenced in a study of TIL therapy for anti-PD-1-resistant metastatic lung cancer. The immunoSEQ assay was v3. Libraries were prepared by immunoSEQ multiplex PCR; TCRdb keeps only in-frame clonotypes and omits some of them. The data hold about 50,000 clones, with 86% observed a single time. Sample time point: pre-treatment sample, taken before nivolumab and TIL therapy. The starting material was blood, obtained at baseline. The receptors derive from a person between 30 and 79 years old with non-small cell lung cancer.

The chain carries TRBV3-1 (or the pseudogene TRBV3-2) and TRBJ2-7, with D tentatively TRBD2 (5 bases). Germline V gives CDR1 LGHDT, CDR2 YNNKEL (reference sequence). The CDR3 covers 16 residues. V was trimmed by 4 bases and J by 0 bases, leaving 16 bases between them. The CDR3 nucleotides read TGTGCCAGCAGCCGTGGCGGAGCGGCCCTCTCCTACGAGCAGTACTTC. The encoded protein is CASSRGGAALSYEQYF.

V and J are TRBV19 and TRBJ2-7; D not certain. V dropped 3 bases and J dropped 0 bases, with 15 bases sitting between them. The CDR3 runs to 16 residues. Per germline, CDR1 LNHDA and CDR2 SQIVND (reference sequence). CDR3 coding DNA: TGTGCCAGTAGTATTACGGCTTCTTGGGGCTCCTACGAGCAGTACTTC. It specifies CASSITASWGSYEQYF.

The chain joins TRBV2 to TRBJ2-3, with 9 bases aligning to TRBD1. V lost 4 bases, J lost 8 bases, and 4 bases stayed unmatched. Germline CDR1 is SNHLY and CDR2 is FYNNEI. This CDR3 region has 13 residues. The CDR3 coding sequence is TGTGCCAGCAGTGGGGACAGGGTGGTTACGCAGTATTTT. Translation gives CASSGDRVVTQYF.

The V gene is TRBV15, the J gene TRBJ2-2; perhaps TRBD1 as D (9 bases). In germline, CDR1 is LNHNV, CDR2 YYDKDF (reference sequence). The V end lost 9 bases, the J end lost 8 bases, and 22 bases lay between the germline ends. The CDR3 is 15 amino acids. In nucleotides, the CDR3 is TGTGCCACGCAGCGGGGGACAGGGTTTTCGGGGGAGCTGTTTTTT. Encoded protein: CATQRGTGFSGELFF.

The chain links TRBV25-1 to TRBJ2-7, with TRBD1 identical over 8 bases. The CDR3 sequence is 11 residues long. Germline V lookup: CDR1 MGHDK, CDR2 SYGVNS. J was trimmed by 3 bases and V by 8 bases; bases with no gene match: 0. The CDR3 reads CASDRGYEQYF. The CDR3 DNA follows: TGTGCCAGCGACAGGGGCTACGAGCAGTACTTC.

The V and J genes are TRBV3-1 (or the pseudogene TRBV3-2) and TRBJ2-7; 9 bases line up with TRBD1. This CDR3 contains 15 residues. V shed 0 bases, J shed 1 base, and the junction held 1 base outside the gene matches. CDR1 LGHDT and CDR2 YNNKEL come from the germline V gene (reference sequence). The CDR3, as DNA: TGTGCCAGCAGCCAAGATGGGACAGGGTCCTACGAGCAGTACTTC. Translated: CASSQDGTGSYEQYF.

The V call is TRBV6-6, the J call TRBJ2-2; D is tentatively TRBD1 or TRBD2 (7 bases each). Germline V gene sequence: CDR1 MNHNY, CDR2 SVGAGI (reference sequence). The germline V and J ends were trimmed by 10 bases and 5 bases, with 17 bases remaining between them. There are 14 residues in the CDR3. CDR3: CATIRGGETGELFF. The CDR3 DNA is TGTGCCACCATCAGGGGGGGGGAGACCGGGGAGCTGTTTTTT.

In its sample, this clone was seen once. This rearrangement joins TRBV19 to TRBJ2-3; 8 bases align to TRBD1. V lost 7 bases and J lost 6; bases outside the gene matches: 9. The germline CDR1 and CDR2 sequences are LNHDA and SQIVND (reference sequence). This CDR3 comprises 14 residues. The CDR3 loop reads CASNPGQEWDTQYF. The CDR3 DNA reads as TGTGCCAGTAATCCGGGACAGGAGTGGGATACGCAGTATTTT.

This chain links TRBV10-3 with TRBJ2-1; D is ambiguous. Germline lookup yields CDR1 ENHRY and CDR2 SYGVKD. The length of the CDR3 is 14 residues. The ends were cut back, 3 bases at V and 4 bases at J, with 10 bases in the middle. As DNA, the CDR3 is TGTGCCATCAGTGAAGGCTTACCATACAATGAGCAGTTCTTC. Its protein is CAISEGLPYNEQFF.

The chain combines TRBV30 with TRBJ2-7; possible D gene TRBD2, 5 bases. Germline CDR1 is GTSNPN and CDR2 is SVGIG (reference sequence). The CDR3 consists of 13 residues. V lost 4 bases and J lost 4, with 14 bases in between. DNA for the CDR3: TGTGCCTGGATGGCGTTCGGGGAGTACGAGCAGTACTTC. Translated, it gives CAWMAFGEYEQYF.

The rearrangement uses TRBV7-8 and TRBJ2-7; 10 bases align to TRBD1. The CDR3 has 14 amino acids. The germline V gene encodes CDR1 SGHVS and CDR2 FQNEAQ. After removal of 5 bases from V and 5 bases from J, the junction contained 6 bases not matched to a gene. The CDR3 here is CASSPRDRGHEQYF. The CDR3 DNA is TGTGCCAGCAGCCCGAGGGACAGGGGCCACGAGCAGTACTTC.

This chain's CDR3 is CAWSVWGGAGYGYTF. DNA of the CDR3: TGTGCCTGGAGTGTCTGGGGGGGCGCAGGCTATGGCTACACCTTC. The gene calls are TRBV30 and TRBJ1-2; a weak D match, TRBD1 (6 bases). Trimming shortened V by 0 bases and J by 4 bases, and 15 bases separated the two germline ends. This CDR3 contains 15 residues. CDR1 is GTSNPN and CDR2 is SVGIG in the germline V gene (reference sequence).

The chain carries TRBV28 and TRBJ2-5, with TRBD2 matching 9 bases. This CDR3 is 18 amino acids long. Germline V gene lookup returns CDR1 MDHEN and CDR2 SYDVKM. After removal of 5 bases from V and 1 base from J, the junction contained 14 bases not matched to a gene. CDR3 residues: CASSPFLGSGRAQETQYF. DNA for the CDR3: TGTGCCAGCAGTCCTTTTTTGGGTAGCGGGAGAGCCCAAGAGACCCAGTACTTC.

The chain combines TRBV9 with TRBJ1-5, with TRBD1 identical over 9 bases. From germline, CDR1 is SGDLS and CDR2 YYNGEE. The V segment lost 4 bases and the J segment 3 bases; nucleotides outside the gene matches: 5. CDR3 length equals 15 residues. The CDR3 DNA follows: TGTGCCAGCAGCACCGGGACAGGGTTCAATCAGCCCCAGCATTTT. Its protein product is CASSTGTGFNQPQHF.

The CDR3 nucleotides are TGTGCCTGGAGTGTAAGGCTGGGCCTCGGGGGGAACAATGAGCAGTTCTTC. Translating it yields CAWSVRLGLGGNNEQFF. The chain links TRBV30 to TRBJ2-1; 7 nucleotides match TRBD2. This CDR3 spans 17 amino acids. The V gene's germline CDR1 is GTSNPN and CDR2 SVGIG (reference sequence). The V segment lost 0 bases and the J segment 5 bases; nucleotides outside the gene matches: 13.

The J gene is TRBJ2-5, the V gene TRBV5-6, with 8 bases identical to TRBD2. Looked up from germline, CDR1 is SGHDT and CDR2 is YYEEEE. The CDR3 runs to 13 residues. J lost 5 bases, V lost 4 bases, and 4 bases had no gene match. CDR3 in amino acids: CASSPTGGETQYF. In DNA, the CDR3 is TGTGCCAGCAGCCCGACGGGGGGGGAGACCCAGTACTTC.

The rearrangement joins TRBV15 to TRBJ1-3, with no clear D. CDR3 length: 13 amino acids. Germline loops: CDR1 LNHNV, CDR2 YYDKDF (reference sequence). Deletions cut 8 bases from V and 1 base from J, with 9 bases between. The CDR3 sequence: CATSGRSGNTIYF. CDR3 coding DNA: TGTGCCACCTCGGGGAGGTCTGGAAACACCATATATTTT.

The chain carries TRBV4-3 and TRBJ2-5; D may be TRBD2 (5 bases). Germline V gene data show CDR1 as LGHNA and CDR2 as YSLEER. Trimming pared 0 bases from V and 5 bases from J, leaving 13 bases between. The CDR3 is 15 amino acids. The CDR3 nucleotides read TGCGCCAGCAGCCAAGATCCACGGGGTTGGGAGACCCAGTACTTC. It codes for CASSQDPRGWETQYF.

This clone was seen only a few times. This chain links TRBV28 with TRBJ2-1, with TRBD1 identical over 7 bases. The junction had 12 bases not matched to a gene; V was cut back by 1 base and J by 6 bases. Germline V CDR1 and CDR2: MDHEN, SYDVKM. CDR3 length: 17 residues. The CDR3 protein is CASSLFPGTAQGNEQFF. CDR3 sequence (DNA): TGTGCCAGCAGTTTATTTCCTGGGACAGCGCAGGGCAATGAGCAGTTCTTC.

The chain uses TRBV3-1 (or the pseudogene TRBV3-2) and TRBJ2-3; 9 positions agree with TRBD2. CDR3 length: 17 residues. Germline CDR1 LGHDT, CDR2 YNNKEL (reference sequence). V dropped 4 bases and J dropped 2; count of bases not matched to a gene: 10. The CDR3 spells CASSPDRLAEFTDTQYF. The CDR3 bases are TGTGCCAGCAGCCCAGACCGACTAGCGGAATTCACAGATACGCAGTATTTT.

This chain connects TRBV6-1 to TRBJ2-7; 7 bases match TRBD1. The CDR3 spans 14 residues. The trim removed 2 bases at V and 6 bases at J, leaving 7 bases unmatched. Germline values: CDR1 MNHNS, CDR2 SASEGT. In nucleotides, the CDR3 is TGTGCCAGCAGTGAACACGGGACAGCTGGCGAGCAGTACTTC. Protein sequence: CASSEHGTAGEQYF.

The genes are TRBV7-9 and TRBJ1-1, with D unclear. Germline lookup yields CDR1 SEHNR and CDR2 FQNEAQ (reference sequence). The germline V and J ends were trimmed by 5 bases and 7 bases, with 17 bases remaining between them. The CDR3 has 14 amino acids. The DNA for the CDR3 is TGTGCCAGCAGCCCCGTTGTCAGAAGGAATGAAGCTTTCTTT. Encoded protein: CASSPVVRRNEAFF.

In its sample, this clone was seen once. This sequence joins TRBV6-6 and TRBJ1-6; D remains ambiguous. The CDR3 consists of 13 residues. The germline V gene has CDR1 MNHNY and CDR2 SVGAGI (reference sequence). Trimming took off 7 bases at V and 7 bases at J, with 11 bases between the two ends. The CDR3 DNA is TGTGCCAGCACCCTCTCAGGCAATTCACCCCTCCACTTT. Protein: CASTLSGNSPLHF.

The rearrangement uses TRBV5-1 and TRBJ1-1; no clear D. V was trimmed by 0 bases and J by 1 base, leaving 7 bases between them. CDR1 SGHRS and CDR2 YFSETQ come from the germline V gene. The CDR3 has 14 amino acids. The CDR3 nucleotides are TGCGCCAGCAGCTTGGATCGAGGGAACACTGAAGCTTTCTTT. Translating gives CASSLDRGNTEAFF.

This chain connects TRBV7-3 to TRBJ2-1, with D maybe TRBD2 (6 bases). There are 15 residues in the CDR3. Trimming stripped 5 bases from V and 2 bases from J, with 13 bases between. Per the germline V gene, CDR1 is SGHTA and CDR2 is FQGTGA. The CDR3 loop reads CASSQGQRAYNEQFF. CDR3 nucleotide sequence: TGTGCCAGCAGCCAGGGCCAGCGGGCCTACAATGAGCAGTTCTTC.

The V gene is TRBV2, the J gene TRBJ2-5, with 9 bases lining up with TRBD1. The V gene's germline CDR1 is SNHLY and CDR2 FYNNEI. V gave up 6 bases and J gave up 14 bases; unmatched junction bases: 13. This CDR3 contains 13 residues. This chain's CDR3 is CASRGRTGAINYF. DNA for the CDR3: TGTGCCAGCAGGGGAAGGACAGGGGCTATCAACTACTTC.

The chain employs TRBV5-1 and TRBJ1-2; TRBD1 matches at 9 bases. The CDR3 sequence is 14 residues long. Germline assignment: CDR1 SGHRS and CDR2 YFSETQ. After removal of 4 bases from V and 8 bases from J, the junction contained 9 bases not matched to a gene. The CDR3 nucleotides are TGCGCCAGCAGCGGGGGACAGGGAAGAGGCGGCTACACCTTC. Translated, it gives CASSGGQGRGGYTF.

The chain links TRBV28 to TRBJ2-7; unclear D gene. V lost 8 bases and J 0 bases, leaving 8 bases between the germline ends. Germline V gene data show CDR1 as MDHEN and CDR2 as SYDVKM. The CDR3 length is 12 residues. CDR3 bases: TGTGCCAGCCGACACAGCTCCTACGAGCAGTACTTC. This encodes CASRHSSYEQYF.

A single count supports this clone. The chain has TRBV28 and TRBJ2-3; 9 bases fit TRBD2. This CDR3 has 18 residues. The germline gives CDR1 MDHEN, CDR2 SYDVKM. The trim removed 5 bases at V and 5 bases at J, leaving 17 bases unmatched. The CDR3 loop is CASSPLIRAGGFGDTQYF. In DNA, the CDR3 is TGTGCCAGCAGTCCCCTAATAAGGGCGGGAGGGTTTGGAGATACGCAGTATTTT.